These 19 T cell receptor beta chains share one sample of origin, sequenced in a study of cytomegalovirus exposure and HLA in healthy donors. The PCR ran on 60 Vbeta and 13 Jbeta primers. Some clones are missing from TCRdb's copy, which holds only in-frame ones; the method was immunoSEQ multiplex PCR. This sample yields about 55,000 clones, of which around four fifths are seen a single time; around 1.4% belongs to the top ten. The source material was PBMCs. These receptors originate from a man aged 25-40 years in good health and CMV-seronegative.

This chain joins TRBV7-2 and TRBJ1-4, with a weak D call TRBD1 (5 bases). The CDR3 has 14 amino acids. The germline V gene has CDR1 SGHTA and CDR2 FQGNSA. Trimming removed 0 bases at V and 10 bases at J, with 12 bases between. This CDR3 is CASSLALPGGKLFF. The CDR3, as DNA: TGTGCCAGCAGCTTAGCGCTCCCGGGGGGAAAACTGTTTTTT.

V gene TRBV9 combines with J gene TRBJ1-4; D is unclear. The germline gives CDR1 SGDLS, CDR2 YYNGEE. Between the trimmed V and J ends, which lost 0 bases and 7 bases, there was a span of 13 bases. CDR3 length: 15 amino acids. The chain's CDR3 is CASSVGTSEGEKLFF. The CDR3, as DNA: TGTGCCAGCAGCGTAGGAACTTCCGAGGGTGAAAAACTGTTTTTT.

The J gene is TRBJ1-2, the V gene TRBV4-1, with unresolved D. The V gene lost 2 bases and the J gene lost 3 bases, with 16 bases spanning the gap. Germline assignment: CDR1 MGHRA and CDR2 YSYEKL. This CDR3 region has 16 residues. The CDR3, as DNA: TGCGCCAGCAGCCAACCTACCCCGTACGGGGACTATGGCTACACCTTC. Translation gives CASSQPTPYGDYGYTF.

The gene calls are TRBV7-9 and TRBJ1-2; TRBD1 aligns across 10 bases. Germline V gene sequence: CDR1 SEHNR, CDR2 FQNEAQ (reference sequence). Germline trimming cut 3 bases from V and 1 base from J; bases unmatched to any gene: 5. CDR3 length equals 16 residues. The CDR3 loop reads CASSLGTGADNYGYTF. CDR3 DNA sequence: TGTGCCAGCAGCTTGGGGACAGGGGCCGATAACTATGGCTACACCTTC.

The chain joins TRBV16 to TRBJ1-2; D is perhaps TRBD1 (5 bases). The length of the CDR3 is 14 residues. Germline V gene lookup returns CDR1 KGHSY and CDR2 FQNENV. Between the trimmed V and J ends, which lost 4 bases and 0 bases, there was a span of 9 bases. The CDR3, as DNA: TGTGCCAGCAGCCCCGGGACTCCTAACTATGGCTACACCTTC. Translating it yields CASSPGTPNYGYTF.

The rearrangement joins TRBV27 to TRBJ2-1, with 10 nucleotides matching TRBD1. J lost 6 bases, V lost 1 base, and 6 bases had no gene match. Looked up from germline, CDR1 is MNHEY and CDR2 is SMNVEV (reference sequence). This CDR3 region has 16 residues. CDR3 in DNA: TGTGCCAGCAGTTTATGGGACAGGGGAATAGGCAATGAGCAGTTCTTC. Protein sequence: CASSLWDRGIGNEQFF.

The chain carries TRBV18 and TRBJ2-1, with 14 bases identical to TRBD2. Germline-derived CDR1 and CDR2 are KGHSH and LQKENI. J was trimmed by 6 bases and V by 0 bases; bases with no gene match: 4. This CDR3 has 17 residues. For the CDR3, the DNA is TGTGCCAGCTCACCACCGGGACTAGCGGGAGTGCGCAATGAGCAGTTCTTC. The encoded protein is CASSPPGLAGVRNEQFF.

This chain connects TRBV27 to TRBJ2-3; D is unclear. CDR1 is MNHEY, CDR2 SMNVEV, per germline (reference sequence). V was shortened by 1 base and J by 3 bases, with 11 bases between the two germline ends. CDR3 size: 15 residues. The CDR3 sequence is CASSLYPSSTDTQYF. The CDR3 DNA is TGTGCCAGCAGTTTATACCCTAGTAGTACAGATACGCAGTATTTT.

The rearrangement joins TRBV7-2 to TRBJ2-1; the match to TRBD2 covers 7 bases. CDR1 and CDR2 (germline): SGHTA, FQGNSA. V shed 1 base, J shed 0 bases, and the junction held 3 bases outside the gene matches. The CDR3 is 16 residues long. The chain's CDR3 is CASSLEAGNSYNEQFF. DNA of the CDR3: TGTGCCAGCAGCTTAGAAGCGGGGAACTCCTACAATGAGCAGTTCTTC.

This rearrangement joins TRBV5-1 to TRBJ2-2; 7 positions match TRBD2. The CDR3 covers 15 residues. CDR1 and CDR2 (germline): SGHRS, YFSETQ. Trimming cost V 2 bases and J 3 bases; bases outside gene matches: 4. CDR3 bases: TGCGCCAGCAGCTTCTCTAGCGGACACACCGGGGAGCTGTTTTTT. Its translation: CASSFSSGHTGELFF.

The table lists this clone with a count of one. CDR3 DNA: TGTGCCTGGAGTAGCACAGGCGGCCGCACAGATACGCAGTATTTT. Residues: CAWSSTGGRTDTQYF. The gene calls are TRBV30 and TRBJ2-3, with D possibly being TRBD1 (5 bases). The CDR3 runs 15 residues. Per germline, CDR1 GTSNPN and CDR2 SVGIG (reference sequence). Trimming took off 2 bases at V and 1 base at J, with 13 bases between the two ends. Together with reference TRBV30 and TRBJ2-3, the CDR3 gives the full variable domain: SQTIHQWPATLVQPVGSPLSLECTVEGTSNPNLYWYRQAAGRGLQLLFYSVGIGQISSEVPQNLSASRPQDRQFILSSKKLLLSDSGFYLCAWSSTGGRTDTQYFGPGTRLTVL.

The CDR3 here is CASSLAPGDYEQYF. DNA for the CDR3: TGCGCCAGCAGCTTGGCGCCAGGGGACTACGAGCAGTACTTC. The J gene is TRBJ2-5, the V gene TRBV5-1; possibly TRBD1 for D (6 bases). The better agreement between TRBJ2-7 and the DNA end casts doubt on the J call. Germline values: CDR1 SGHRS, CDR2 YFSETQ. The CDR3 is 14 residues long.

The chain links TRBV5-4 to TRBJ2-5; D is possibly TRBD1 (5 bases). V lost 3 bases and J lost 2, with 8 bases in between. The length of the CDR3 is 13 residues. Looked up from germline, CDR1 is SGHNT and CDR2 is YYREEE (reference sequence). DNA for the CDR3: TGTGCCAGCAGCTCTAGACAGCAAGAGACCCAGTACTTC. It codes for CASSSRQQETQYF. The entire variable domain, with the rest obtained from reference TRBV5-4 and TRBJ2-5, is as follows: ETGVTQSPTHLIKTRGQQVTLRCSSQSGHNTVSWYQQALGQGPQFIFQYYREEENGRGNFPPRFSGLQFPNYSSELNVNALELDDSALYLCASSSRQQETQYFGPGTRLLVL.

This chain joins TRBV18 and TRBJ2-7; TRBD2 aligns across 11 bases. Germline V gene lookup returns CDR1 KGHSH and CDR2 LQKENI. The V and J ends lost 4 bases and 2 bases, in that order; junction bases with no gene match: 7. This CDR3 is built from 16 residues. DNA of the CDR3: TGTGCCAGCTCACGTGGACCGGGACTAGCGGCCTACGAGCAGTACTTC. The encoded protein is CASSRGPGLAAYEQYF.

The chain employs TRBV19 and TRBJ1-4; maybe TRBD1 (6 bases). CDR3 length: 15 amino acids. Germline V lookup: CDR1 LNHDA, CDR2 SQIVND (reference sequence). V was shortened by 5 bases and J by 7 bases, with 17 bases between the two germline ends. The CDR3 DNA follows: TGTGCCAGTAGTGGACAGCGCGGGGGCTTTGAAAAACTGTTTTTT. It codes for CASSGQRGGFEKLFF.

DNA of the CDR3: TGTGCCAGCAGTTTGAAGTACGGGGGGCTCCGGTATGAAAAACTGTTTTTT. It codes for CASSLKYGGLRYEKLFF. The chain employs TRBV27 and TRBJ1-4; possibly TRBD1 for D (6 bases). V lost 3 bases and J 6 bases, leaving 20 bases between the germline ends. CDR3 length: 17 residues. CDR1 and CDR2 from the germline V gene are MNHEY and SMNVEV (reference sequence).

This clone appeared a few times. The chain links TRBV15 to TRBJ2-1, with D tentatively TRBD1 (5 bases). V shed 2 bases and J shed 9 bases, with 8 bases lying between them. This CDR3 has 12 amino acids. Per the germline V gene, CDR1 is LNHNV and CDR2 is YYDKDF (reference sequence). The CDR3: CATSRYTGEQFF. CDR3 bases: TGTGCCACCAGCAGATACACAGGTGAGCAGTTCTTC.

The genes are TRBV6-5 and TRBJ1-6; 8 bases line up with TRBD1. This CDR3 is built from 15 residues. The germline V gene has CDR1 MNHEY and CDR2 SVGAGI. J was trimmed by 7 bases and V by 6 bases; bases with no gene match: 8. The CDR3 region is CASRPWTGMNSPLHF. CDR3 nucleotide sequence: TGTGCCAGCAGGCCTTGGACAGGGATGAATTCACCCCTCCACTTT.

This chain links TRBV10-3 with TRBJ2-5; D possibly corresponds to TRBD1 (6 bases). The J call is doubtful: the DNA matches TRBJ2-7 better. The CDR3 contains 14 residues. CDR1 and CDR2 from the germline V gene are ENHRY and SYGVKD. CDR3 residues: CAISESTGTYEQYF. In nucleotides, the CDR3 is TGTGCCATCAGTGAGTCCACAGGGACCTACGAGCAGTACTTC.